This T cell receptor (beta chain) is from a study of T cell changes during pregnancy in multiple sclerosis. TCRdb's copy holds only in-frame clones and misses some; the assay was immunoSEQ multiplex PCR. The sample records roughly 89,000 clones, approximately 93% being singletons. Germline CDR1 KGHSH, CDR2 LQKENI. This CDR3 region has 14 residues. The V and J ends lost 3 bases and 1 base respectively, with 7 bases between them. This clonotype was obtained from a female donor in good health, enrolled as a control in a pregnancy study. The sequencing used peripheral blood, collected after pregnancy. The V gene is TRBV18, the J gene TRBJ1-5; D is uncertain. This chain's CDR3 is CASSPSQSNQPQHF. CDR3 nucleotides: TGTGCCAGCTCACCGTCACAGAGCAATCAGCCCCAGCATTTT.